This T cell receptor beta chain was documented in a study of blood T cell repertoires in COVID-19. The protocol was immunoSEQ multiplex PCR, while the TCRdb copy is restricted to in-frame clones and leaves out a portion. The sample yields about 190,000 clones, nearly 90% seen once. The TCR comes from a man aged 45 to 65 with acute or convalescent COVID-19. The sample was peripheral blood.

This CDR3 reads CASSPGGTFSYNSPLHF. CDR3 nucleotide sequence: TGTGCCAGTAGCCCCGGAGGCACCTTCTCCTATAATTCACCCCTCCACTTT. The chain recombines TRBV19 with TRBJ1-6; D remains ambiguous. Germline lookup yields CDR1 LNHDA and CDR2 SQIVND (reference sequence). The CDR3 sequence is 17 residues long. The V end lost 6 bases, the J end lost 0 bases, and 15 bases lay between the germline ends.